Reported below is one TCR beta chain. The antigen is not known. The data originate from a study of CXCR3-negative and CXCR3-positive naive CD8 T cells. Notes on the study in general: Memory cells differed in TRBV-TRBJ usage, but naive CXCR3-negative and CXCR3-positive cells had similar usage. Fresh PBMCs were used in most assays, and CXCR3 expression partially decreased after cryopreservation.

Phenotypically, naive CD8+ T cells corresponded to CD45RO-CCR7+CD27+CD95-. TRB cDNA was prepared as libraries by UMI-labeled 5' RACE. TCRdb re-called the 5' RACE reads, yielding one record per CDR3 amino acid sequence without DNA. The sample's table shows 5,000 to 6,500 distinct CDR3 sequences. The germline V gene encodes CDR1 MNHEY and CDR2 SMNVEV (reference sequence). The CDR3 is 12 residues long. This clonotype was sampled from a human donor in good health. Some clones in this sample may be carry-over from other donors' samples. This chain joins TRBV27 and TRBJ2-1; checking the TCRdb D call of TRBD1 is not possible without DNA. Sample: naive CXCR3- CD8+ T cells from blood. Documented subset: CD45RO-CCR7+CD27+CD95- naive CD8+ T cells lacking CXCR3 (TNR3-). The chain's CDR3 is CASSPQGNEQFF.